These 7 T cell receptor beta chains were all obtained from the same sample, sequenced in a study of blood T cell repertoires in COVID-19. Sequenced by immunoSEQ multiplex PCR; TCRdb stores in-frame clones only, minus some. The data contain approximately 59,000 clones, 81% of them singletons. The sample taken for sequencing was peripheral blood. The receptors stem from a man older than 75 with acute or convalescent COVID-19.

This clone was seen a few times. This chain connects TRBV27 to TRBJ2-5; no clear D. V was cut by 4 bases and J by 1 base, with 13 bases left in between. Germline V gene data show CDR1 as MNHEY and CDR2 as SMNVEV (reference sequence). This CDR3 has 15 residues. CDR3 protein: CASSSLIGGQETQYF. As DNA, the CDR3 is TGTGCCAGCAGTTCTCTCATCGGCGGCCAAGAGACCCAGTACTTC.

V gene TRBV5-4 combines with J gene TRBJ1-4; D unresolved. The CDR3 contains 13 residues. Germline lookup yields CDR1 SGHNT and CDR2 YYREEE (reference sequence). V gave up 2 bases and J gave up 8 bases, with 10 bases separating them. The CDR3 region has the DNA TGTGCCAGCAGCTTCCCCCCACAAGAAAAACTGTTTTTT. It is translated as CASSFPPQEKLFF.

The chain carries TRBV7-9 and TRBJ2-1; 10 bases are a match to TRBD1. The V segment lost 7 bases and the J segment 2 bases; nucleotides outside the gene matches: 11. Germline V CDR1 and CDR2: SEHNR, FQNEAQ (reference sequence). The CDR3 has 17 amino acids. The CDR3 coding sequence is TGTGCCAGCAACGACAGGGGGCGAGCCGCCGCCTACAATGAGCAGTTCTTC. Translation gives CASNDRGRAAAYNEQFF.

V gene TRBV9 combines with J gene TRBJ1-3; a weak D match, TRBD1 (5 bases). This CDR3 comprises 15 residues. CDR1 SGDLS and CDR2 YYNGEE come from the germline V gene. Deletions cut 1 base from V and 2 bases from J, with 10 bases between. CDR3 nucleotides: TGTGCCAGCAGCGTAAACTCGGGGGCTGGAAACACCATATATTTT. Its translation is CASSVNSGAGNTIYF.

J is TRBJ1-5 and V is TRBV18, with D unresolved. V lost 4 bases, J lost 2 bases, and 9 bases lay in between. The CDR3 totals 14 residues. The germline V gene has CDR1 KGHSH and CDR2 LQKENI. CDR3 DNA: TGTGCCAGCTCACGAGGTGGCGGCAATCAGCCCCAGCATTTT. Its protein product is CASSRGGGNQPQHF.

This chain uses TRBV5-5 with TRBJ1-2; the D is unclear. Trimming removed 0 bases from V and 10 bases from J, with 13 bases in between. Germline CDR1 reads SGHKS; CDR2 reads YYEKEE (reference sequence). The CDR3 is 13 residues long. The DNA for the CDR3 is TGTGCCAGCAGCTTGGATGGTCGACAAGACTACACCTTC. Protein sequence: CASSLDGRQDYTF.

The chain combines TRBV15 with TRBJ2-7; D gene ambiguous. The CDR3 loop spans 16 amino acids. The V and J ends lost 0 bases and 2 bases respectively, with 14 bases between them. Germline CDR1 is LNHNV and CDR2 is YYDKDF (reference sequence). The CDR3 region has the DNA TGTGCCACCAGCAGAGATAGTCTCCGGGTACCCTACGAGCAGTACTTC. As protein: CATSRDSLRVPYEQYF.